These 8 T cell receptor beta chains were all obtained from the same sample, sequenced in a study of Ad26.COV2.S vaccination and SARS-CoV-2 variants. The treatment here: over 15 received Ad26.COV2.S at low or high dose, single or two shots; a few received placebo; per-sample allocation not given. Material that was analyzed had been drawn on day 63 after the first vaccine or placebo injection. TCRdb's table, derived via immunoSEQ multiplex PCR, lists solely in-frame clones and lacks some. The sample lists fewer than 400,000 clones; about nine tenths were seen once. The sample consisted of peripheral blood, taken in a trial of Ad26.COV2.S vaccine versus placebo. The receptor source for this set is a person between 18 and 65 years old who received the Ad26.COV2.S COVID-19 vaccine or a placebo.

This clone was detected many times. V and J are TRBV5-1 and TRBJ2-7; TRBD2 matches at 14 bases. Per the germline V gene, CDR1 is SGHRS and CDR2 is YFSETQ. V trimming: 2 bases; J trimming: 3 bases; junction bases outside the gene matches: 4. This CDR3 is 16 amino acids long. In nucleotides, the CDR3 is TGCGCCAGCAGCTTCCAAGGGACTAGCGGGAGCTACGAGCAGTACTTC. As protein: CASSFQGTSGSYEQYF.

The chain carries TRBV5-1 and TRBJ2-7, with D hard to call. V was trimmed by 0 bases and J by 6 bases, leaving 10 bases between them. The CDR3 spans 13 residues. CDR1 is SGHRS, CDR2 YFSETQ, per germline. The CDR3 reads CASSLGGMGEQYF. CDR3 bases: TGCGCCAGCAGCTTGGGGGGAATGGGCGAGCAGTACTTC.

The chain joins TRBV28 to TRBJ2-7; 8 nucleotides line up with TRBD1. Germline CDR1 and CDR2: MDHEN and SYDVKM. CDR3 size: 16 residues. The V and J ends lost 6 bases and 1 base, in that order; junction bases with no gene match: 11. The CDR3 DNA is TGTGCCAGCAGGGGGTACAGGGGGGTTGGTTCCTACGAGCAGTACTTC. It encodes CASRGYRGVGSYEQYF.

The J gene is TRBJ2-3, the V gene TRBV9; no clear D. V lost 3 bases and J lost 2, with 10 bases in between. Germline lookup yields CDR1 SGDLS and CDR2 YYNGEE. CDR3 length: 14 residues. The CDR3: CASSGRRDTDTQYF. DNA of the CDR3: TGTGCCAGCAGCGGGCGAAGAGACACAGATACGCAGTATTTT.

This clone was seen a single time. The chain uses TRBV28 and TRBJ2-1; D might be TRBD2 (5 bases). Germline V gene lookup returns CDR1 MDHEN and CDR2 SYDVKM. The germline V and J ends were trimmed by 1 base and 8 bases, with 9 bases remaining between them. The CDR3 totals 13 residues. The DNA of the CDR3 is TGTGCCAGCAGTTTATTTTCGAGGGATGAGCAGTTCTTC. It translates to CASSLFSRDEQFF.

V usage is TRBV6-5 and J usage is TRBJ1-5, with 10 bases lining up with TRBD1. The V gene end was trimmed by 5 bases and the J gene end by 0 bases; junction bases not matched to a gene: 1. This CDR3 region has 15 residues. From germline, CDR1 is MNHEY and CDR2 SVGAGI. The CDR3 sequence is CASSRTGGSNQPQHF. Here the CDR3 DNA reads TGTGCCAGCAGTAGGACAGGGGGTAGCAATCAGCCCCAGCATTTT.

The chain recombines TRBV6-1 with TRBJ2-2; possibly TRBD2 for D (5 bases). CDR3 length: 14 residues. CDR1 and CDR2 from the germline V gene are MNHNS and SASEGT. The V end lost 1 base, the J end lost 9 bases, and 12 bases lay between the germline ends. CDR3 sequence reads: CASSEEVGVRELFF. The CDR3 DNA follows: TGTGCCAGCAGTGAAGAGGTCGGGGTCCGGGAGCTGTTTTTT.

The gene calls are TRBV5-1 and TRBJ2-3, with TRBD2 matching over 9 bases. CDR3 length equals 15 residues. Unmatched junction bases numbered 5, after V lost 0 bases and J lost 6 bases. Germline assignment: CDR1 SGHRS and CDR2 YFSETQ. The CDR3 here is CASSLAAGGIDTQYF. CDR3 in DNA: TGCGCCAGCAGCTTGGCGGCGGGAGGGATCGATACGCAGTATTTT.